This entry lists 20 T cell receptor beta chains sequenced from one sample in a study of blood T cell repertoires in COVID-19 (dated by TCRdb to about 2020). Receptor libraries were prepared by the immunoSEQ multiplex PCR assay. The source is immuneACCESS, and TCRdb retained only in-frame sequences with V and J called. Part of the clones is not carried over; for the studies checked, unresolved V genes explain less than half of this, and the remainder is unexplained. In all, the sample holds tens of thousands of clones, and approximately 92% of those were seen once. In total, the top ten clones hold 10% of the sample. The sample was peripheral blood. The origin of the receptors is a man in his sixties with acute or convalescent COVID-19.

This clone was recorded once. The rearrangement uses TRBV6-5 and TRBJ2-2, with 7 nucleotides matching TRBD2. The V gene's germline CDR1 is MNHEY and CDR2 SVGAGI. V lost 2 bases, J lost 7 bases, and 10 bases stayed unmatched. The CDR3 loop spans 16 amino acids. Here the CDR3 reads CASSYPKGGTDGELFF. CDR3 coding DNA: TGTGCCAGCAGTTACCCCAAGGGAGGGACTGACGGGGAGCTGTTTTTT.

The CDR3: CASSPTGDNEQFF. In DNA, the CDR3 is TGTGCCAGCAGCCCGACAGGTGACAATGAGCAGTTCTTC. The V gene is TRBV7-3, the J gene TRBJ2-1; TRBD1 is a possible D gene (6 bases). Germline assignment: CDR1 SGHTA and CDR2 FQGTGA. This CDR3 is built from 13 residues. V was trimmed by 5 bases and J by 5 bases, leaving 10 bases between them.

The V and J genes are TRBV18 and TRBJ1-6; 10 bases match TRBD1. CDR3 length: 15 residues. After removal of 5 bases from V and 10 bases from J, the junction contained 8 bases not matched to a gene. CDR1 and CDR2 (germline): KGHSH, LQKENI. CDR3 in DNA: TGTGCCAGCTCAGCCACCGGGACAGGGGTCTCACCCCTCCACTTT. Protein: CASSATGTGVSPLHF.

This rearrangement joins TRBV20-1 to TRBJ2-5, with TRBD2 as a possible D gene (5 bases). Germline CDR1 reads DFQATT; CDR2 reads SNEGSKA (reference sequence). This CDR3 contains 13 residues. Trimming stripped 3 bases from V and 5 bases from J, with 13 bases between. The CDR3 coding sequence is TGCAGTGCTAGTTTCGACTCGGGGGAGACCCAGTACTTC. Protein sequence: CSASFDSGETQYF.

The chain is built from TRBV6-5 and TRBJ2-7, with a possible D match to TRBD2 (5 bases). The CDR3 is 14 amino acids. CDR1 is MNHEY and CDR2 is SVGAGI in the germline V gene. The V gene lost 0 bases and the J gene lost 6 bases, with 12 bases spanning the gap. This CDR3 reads CASSYSRVGIEQYF. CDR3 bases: TGTGCCAGCAGTTACTCGAGAGTCGGGATCGAGCAGTACTTC.

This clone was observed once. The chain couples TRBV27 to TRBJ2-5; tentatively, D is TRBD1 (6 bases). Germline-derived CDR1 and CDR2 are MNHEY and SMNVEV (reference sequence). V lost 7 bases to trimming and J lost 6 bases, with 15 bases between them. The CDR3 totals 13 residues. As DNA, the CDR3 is TGTGCCAGCACACAACAGGGATCGCAGACCCAGTACTTC. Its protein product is CASTQQGSQTQYF.

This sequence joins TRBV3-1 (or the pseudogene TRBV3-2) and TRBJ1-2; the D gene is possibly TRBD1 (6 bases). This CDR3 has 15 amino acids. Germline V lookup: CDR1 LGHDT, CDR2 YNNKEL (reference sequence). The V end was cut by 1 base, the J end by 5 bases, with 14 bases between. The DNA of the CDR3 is TGTGCCAGCAGCCAAGGAAGGACAGCCGTTTATGGCTACACCTTC. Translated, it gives CASSQGRTAVYGYTF.

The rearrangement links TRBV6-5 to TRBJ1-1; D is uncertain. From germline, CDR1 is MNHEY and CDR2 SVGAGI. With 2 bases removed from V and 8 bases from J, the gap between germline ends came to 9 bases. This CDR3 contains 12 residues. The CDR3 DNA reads TGTGCCAGCAGTTACCGGGATTCCGAAGCTTTCTTT. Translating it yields CASSYRDSEAFF.

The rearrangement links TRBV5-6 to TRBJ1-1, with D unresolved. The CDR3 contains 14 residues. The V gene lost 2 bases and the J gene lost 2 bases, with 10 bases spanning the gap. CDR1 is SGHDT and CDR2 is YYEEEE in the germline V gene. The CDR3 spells CASSFEARNTEAFF. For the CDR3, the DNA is TGTGCCAGCAGCTTTGAGGCCCGAAACACTGAAGCTTTCTTT.

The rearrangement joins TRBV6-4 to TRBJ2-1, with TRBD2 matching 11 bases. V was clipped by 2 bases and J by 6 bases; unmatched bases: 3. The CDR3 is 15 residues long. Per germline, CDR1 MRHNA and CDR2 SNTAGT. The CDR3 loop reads CASSDLAGGPNEQFF. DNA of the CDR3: TGTGCCAGCAGTGACCTAGCGGGAGGTCCCAATGAGCAGTTCTTC.

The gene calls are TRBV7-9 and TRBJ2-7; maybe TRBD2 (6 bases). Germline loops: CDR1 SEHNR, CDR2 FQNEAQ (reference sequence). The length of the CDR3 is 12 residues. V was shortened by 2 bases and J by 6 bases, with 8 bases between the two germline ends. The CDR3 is CASSLFGGEQYF. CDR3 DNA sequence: TGTGCCAGCAGCTTATTCGGGGGCGAGCAGTACTTC. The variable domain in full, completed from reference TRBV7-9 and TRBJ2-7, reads DTGVSQNPRHKITKRGQNVTFRCDPISEHNRLYWYRQTLGQGPEFLTYFQNEAQLEKSRLLSDRFSAERPKGSFSTLEIQRTEQGDSAMYLCASSLFGGEQYFGPGTRLTVT.

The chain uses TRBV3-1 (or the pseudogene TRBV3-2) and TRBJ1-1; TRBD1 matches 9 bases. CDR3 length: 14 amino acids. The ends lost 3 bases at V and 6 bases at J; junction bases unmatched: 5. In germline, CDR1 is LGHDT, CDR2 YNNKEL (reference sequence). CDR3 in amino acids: CASSHGTGPAEAFF. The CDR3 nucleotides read TGTGCCAGCAGCCATGGGACAGGGCCTGCTGAAGCTTTCTTT.

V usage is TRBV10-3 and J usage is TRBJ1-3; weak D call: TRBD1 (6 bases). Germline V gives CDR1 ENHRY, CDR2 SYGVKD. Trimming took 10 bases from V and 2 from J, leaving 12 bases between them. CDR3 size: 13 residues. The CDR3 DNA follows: TGTGCCACACAGGGAATAACTGGAAACACCATATATTTT. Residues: CATQGITGNTIYF.

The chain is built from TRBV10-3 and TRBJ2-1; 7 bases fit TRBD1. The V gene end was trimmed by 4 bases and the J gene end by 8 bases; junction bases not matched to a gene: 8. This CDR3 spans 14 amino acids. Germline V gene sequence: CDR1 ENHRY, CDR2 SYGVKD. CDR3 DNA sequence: TGTGCCATCAGTGTCGAGGGGGCTAGGTATGAGCAGTTCTTC. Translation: CAISVEGARYEQFF.

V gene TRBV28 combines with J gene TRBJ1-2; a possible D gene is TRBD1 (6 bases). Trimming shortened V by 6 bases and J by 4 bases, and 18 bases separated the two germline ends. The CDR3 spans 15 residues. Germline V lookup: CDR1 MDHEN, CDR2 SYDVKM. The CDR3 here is CASSSRGRGGYGYTF. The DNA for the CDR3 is TGTGCCAGCAGCTCGCGGGGGCGCGGGGGCTATGGCTACACCTTC.

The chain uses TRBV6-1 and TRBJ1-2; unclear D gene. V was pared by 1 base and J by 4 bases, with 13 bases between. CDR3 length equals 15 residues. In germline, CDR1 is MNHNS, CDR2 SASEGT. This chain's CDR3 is CASSEVRWTVYGYTF. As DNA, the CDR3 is TGTGCCAGCAGTGAAGTTCGGTGGACTGTCTATGGCTACACCTTC.

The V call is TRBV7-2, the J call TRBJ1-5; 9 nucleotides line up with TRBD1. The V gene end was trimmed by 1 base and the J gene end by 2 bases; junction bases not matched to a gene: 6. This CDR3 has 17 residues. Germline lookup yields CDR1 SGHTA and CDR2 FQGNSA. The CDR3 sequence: CASSLGGQGYRNQPQHF. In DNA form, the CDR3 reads TGTGCCAGCAGCTTAGGGGGACAGGGATATCGCAATCAGCCCCAGCATTTT.

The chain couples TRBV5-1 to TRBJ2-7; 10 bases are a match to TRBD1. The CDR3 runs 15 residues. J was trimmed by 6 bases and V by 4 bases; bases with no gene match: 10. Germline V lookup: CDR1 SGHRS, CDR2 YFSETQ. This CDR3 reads CASSRVGQGFGEQYF. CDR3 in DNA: TGCGCCAGCAGCCGGGTGGGACAGGGGTTCGGCGAGCAGTACTTC.

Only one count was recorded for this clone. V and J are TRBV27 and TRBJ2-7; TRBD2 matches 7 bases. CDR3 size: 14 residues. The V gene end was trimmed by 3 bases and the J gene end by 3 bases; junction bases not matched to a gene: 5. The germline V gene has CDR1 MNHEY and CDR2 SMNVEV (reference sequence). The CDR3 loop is CASSLGLTDYEQYF. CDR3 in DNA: TGTGCCAGCAGTTTGGGACTAACCGACTACGAGCAGTACTTC.

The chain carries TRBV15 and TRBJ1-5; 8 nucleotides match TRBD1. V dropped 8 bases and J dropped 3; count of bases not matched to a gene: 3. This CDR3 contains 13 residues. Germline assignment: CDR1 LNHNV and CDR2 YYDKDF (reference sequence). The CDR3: CATGGQANQPQHF. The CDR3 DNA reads TGTGCCACCGGGGGACAGGCCAATCAGCCCCAGCATTTT.